Below are 7 T cell receptor beta chains sequenced from a single sample in a study of Ad26.COV2.S vaccination and SARS-CoV-2 variants. Here immunoSEQ multiplex PCR was the method, and the copy in TCRdb shows in-frame clones only, minus some. Among around 450,000 clones listed, around 89% were seen once. Documented treatment: some 20 received Ad26.COV2.S at low or high dose, single or two shots; 5 received placebo; per-sample allocation not given. Collection of the samples took place on day 63 after the first injection of vaccine or placebo. The material was peripheral blood, obtained in a trial of Ad26.COV2.S vaccine versus placebo. These receptor sequences come from a person aged 18 to 59 who received the Ad26.COV2.S COVID-19 vaccine or a placebo.

The chain joins TRBV19 to TRBJ2-7; TRBD1 aligns across 9 bases. CDR3 length: 16 amino acids. J was trimmed by 3 bases and V by 4 bases; bases with no gene match: 10. Germline V lookup: CDR1 LNHDA, CDR2 SQIVND (reference sequence). CDR3 nucleotides: TGTGCCAGTAGTAAGGACAGGGGAAGAAAACTCTACGAGCAGTACTTC. Protein sequence: CASSKDRGRKLYEQYF. Based on the CDR3 plus reference TRBV19 and TRBJ2-7, the full variable domain is DGGITQSPKYLFRKEGQNVTLSCEQNLNHDAMYWYRQDPGQGLRLIYYSQIVNDFQKGDIAEGYSVSREKKESFPLTVTSAQKNPTAFYLCASSKDRGRKLYEQYFGPGTRLTVT.

The chain employs TRBV5-1 and TRBJ2-1, with TRBD2 as a possible D gene (5 bases). Germline V gives CDR1 SGHRS, CDR2 YFSETQ. The CDR3 has 14 residues. The V gene lost 4 bases and the J gene lost 6 bases, with 14 bases spanning the gap. The CDR3, as DNA: TGCGCCAGCAGCCCGGGATCGACGAGCAATGAGCAGTTCTTC. Protein sequence: CASSPGSTSNEQFF.

The rearrangement links TRBV19 to TRBJ2-1; D gene ambiguous. The CDR3 has 14 residues. The germline V and J ends were trimmed by 2 bases and 7 bases, with 12 bases remaining between them. CDR1 is LNHDA and CDR2 is SQIVND in the germline V gene (reference sequence). The CDR3 protein is CASSILAQFNEQFF. DNA for the CDR3: TGTGCCAGTAGTATACTGGCACAGTTTAATGAGCAGTTCTTC.

The rearrangement links TRBV4-3 to TRBJ1-2; 10 bases are shared with TRBD1. J gave up 4 bases and V 4 bases, and 3 bases lay outside the gene matches. CDR3 length equals 14 residues. CDR1 and CDR2 from the germline V gene are LGHNA and YSLEER. This CDR3 is CASSRRQGAYGYTF. The CDR3 nucleotides read TGCGCCAGCAGCCGCCGACAGGGGGCCTATGGCTACACCTTC.

The rearrangement joins TRBV28 to TRBJ2-5; 10 bases are shared with TRBD1. J was trimmed by 1 base and V by 8 bases; bases with no gene match: 4. Germline V gene lookup returns CDR1 MDHEN and CDR2 SYDVKM. The CDR3 has 14 amino acids. The CDR3 region has the DNA TGTGCCAGCCGGGACAGGGGCGTCCAAGAGACCCAGTACTTC. Residues: CASRDRGVQETQYF.

The chain links TRBV5-1 to TRBJ2-3; weak D call: TRBD1 (5 bases). Germline CDR1 reads SGHRS; CDR2 reads YFSETQ. V lost 0 bases, J lost 3 bases, and 20 bases lay in between. The CDR3 is made up of 18 amino acids. CDR3 in amino acids: CASSLDITGTQGTDTQYF. The CDR3, as DNA: TGCGCCAGCAGCTTGGACATAACTGGAACCCAGGGTACAGATACGCAGTATTTT.

The genes are TRBV2 and TRBJ2-6; unclear D gene. Between the trimmed V and J ends, which lost 9 bases and 0 bases, there was a span of 9 bases. The germline CDR1 and CDR2 sequences are SNHLY and FYNNEI. This CDR3 region has 14 residues. CDR3 sequence reads: CARGKVSGANVLTF. The CDR3 DNA sequence: TGTGCCAGGGGGAAAGTCTCTGGGGCCAACGTCCTGACTTTC.